A selection of T cell receptor beta chains follows, all from one sample in a study of cytomegalovirus exposure and HLA in healthy donors. Produced via immunoSEQ multiplex PCR; TCRdb's table is partial and in-frame only. The table records some 110,000 clones, about 79% of them present only once. Material: PBMCs. The receptors derive from a woman aged 18-29 years in good health and CMV-seropositive. The CDR3 runs from the conserved cysteine through the conserved F or W. Fields, in order: J gene, V gene, D gene, clone size, CDR3 DNA, CDR3 protein. The D gene is left open where the match is weak. The listing skips clone size in some rows; elsewhere it reads once, few, many or a size class.

TRBJ1-2	TRBV10-3	TRBD1	.	TGTGCCATCACCGGGGGACAGGGGAATAACTATGGCTACACCTTC	CAITGGQGNNYGYTF
TRBJ2-2	TRBV10-2	.	.	TGCGCCAGCACCCAGGAAGGGACAAGGTTCACCGGGGAGCTGTTTTTT	CASTQEGTRFTGELFF
TRBJ1-2	TRBV10-3	.	.	TGTGCCATCAGTGAGTCGTACGGCTATGGCTACACCTTC	CAISESYGYGYTF
TRBJ2-2	TRBV2	.	once	TGTGCCAGCAGTGTGGGCAGGGTGGTCGGGGAGCTGTTTTTT	CASSVGRVVGELFF
TRBJ2-7	TRBV10-3	TRBD1	.	TGTGCCATCAGTGTAACCGGGACAGCTGGCTACGAGCAGTACTTC	CAISVTGTAGYEQYF
TRBJ2-3	TRBV11-2	TRBD2	.	TGTGCCAGCGGGAGGGGGATAGCGGGAGTGCAAGATACGCAGTATTTT	CASGRGIAGVQDTQYF
TRBJ2-1	TRBV7-8	TRBD2	few	TGTGCCAGCAGCCAATTTCGCGGGAGACTACACGGTGAGCAGTTCTTC	CASSQFRGRLHGEQFF
TRBJ2-1	TRBV28	.	.	TGTGCCAGCAGTCCGAGGGACTCTTACAATGAGCAGTTCTTC	CASSPRDSYNEQFF
TRBJ1-1	TRBV7-9	TRBD1	.	TGTGCCAGCAGTTCACCGGGACAGGGGAGCACTGAAGCTTTCTTT	CASSSPGQGSTEAFF
TRBJ2-7	TRBV9	TRBD2	.	TGTGCCAGCAGCCGGGGACTAGCGGGAGATGGGTCCTACGAGCAGTACTTC	CASSRGLAGDGSYEQYF
TRBJ2-1	TRBV2	TRBD2	.	TGTGCCAGCAGTGCCGGGACTAGCCCGACAAATGAGCAGTTCTTC	CASSAGTSPTNEQFF
TRBJ1-2	TRBV25-1	.	.	TGTGCCAGCCGCGGCCCCCCGATTAACTATGGCTACACCTTC	CASRGPPINYGYTF
TRBJ1-1	TRBV19	.	.	TGTGCCAGTAGTGCGACCCAGGGGCGGAACACTGAAGCTTTCTTT	CASSATQGRNTEAFF
TRBJ1-1	TRBV5-4	.	.	TGTGCCAGCAGCTCCATTGCCTCGGTCACTGAAGCTTTCTTT	CASSSIASVTEAFF
TRBJ1-3	TRBV5-1	.	.	TGCGCCAGCAGCTTGGATCGAGCCAACACCATATATTTT	CASSLDRANTIYF
TRBJ2-7	TRBV5-5	.	.	TGTGCCAGCGGAGCCTCGGGGGGCGGTTTCTACGAGCAGTACTTC	CASGASGGGFYEQYF
TRBJ2-5	TRBV13	.	.	TGTGCCAGCAGCCCCCCAGCGGCCCAAGAGACCCAGTACTTC	CASSPPAAQETQYF
TRBJ1-1	TRBV6-5	.	.	TGTGCCAGCGACAATCACGGGGGGGACACTGAAGCTTTCTTT	CASDNHGGDTEAFF
TRBJ1-3	TRBV2	.	.	TGTGCCAGCAGTGTACCAACTGGGGCCGGAAACACCATATATTTT	CASSVPTGAGNTIYF
TRBJ1-4	TRBV18	.	.	TGTGCCAGCTCAACCTTACAGGGTTCGGATGAAAAACTGTTTTTT	CASSTLQGSDEKLFF
TRBJ2-7	TRBV30	TRBD2	.	TGTGCCTGGAGCGCGCTACTAGCGGGAGGGCCGAGATACGAGCAGTACTTC	CAWSALLAGGPRYEQYF
TRBJ2-7	TRBV7-9	TRBD2	once	TGTGCCAGCAGCTACGGACTAGCGGGTGACTACGAGCAGTACTTC	CASSYGLAGDYEQYF
TRBJ1-4	TRBV30	TRBD1	.	TGTGCCTGGAGTGTTCCAGGGGGCGAGTATGAAAAACTGTTTTTT	CAWSVPGGEYEKLFF
TRBJ2-5	TRBV5-1	.	.	TGCGCCAGCAGCCCTGGCGGGGTCCAAGAGACCCAGTACTTC	CASSPGGVQETQYF
TRBJ2-7	TRBV5-6	.	few	TGTGCCAGCAGCGTGACAGACGAGCAGTACTTC	CASSVTDEQYF
TRBJ2-1	TRBV10-1	.	once	TGCGCCAGCAGTGAGTCGGGACTGCCGGACGAGCAGTTCTTC	CASSESGLPDEQFF
TRBJ1-2	TRBV28	TRBD1	.	TGTGCCAGCAGTTCTTCCTCGCCGGGACAGCGCGCGGCCGACACCTTC	CASSSSSPGQRAADTF
TRBJ1-1	TRBV9	.	.	TGTGCCAGCAGCGGCCGGGTTTCGAACACTGAAGCTTTCTTT	CASSGRVSNTEAFF
TRBJ1-5	TRBV28	TRBD1	few	TGTGCCAGCAGCTCAGAGTCAGGGGGCGCGTTTCAGCCCCAGCATTTT	CASSSESGGAFQPQHF
TRBJ2-7	TRBV7-9	TRBD1	.	TGTGCCAGCTCCCGGGACAGGGGCACCTACGAGCAGTACTTC	CASSRDRGTYEQYF
TRBJ2-3	TRBV19	.	.	TGTGCCAGTTTTCCATGGCTAGTAAATGAAATAGATACGCAGTATTTT	CASFPWLVNEIDTQYF